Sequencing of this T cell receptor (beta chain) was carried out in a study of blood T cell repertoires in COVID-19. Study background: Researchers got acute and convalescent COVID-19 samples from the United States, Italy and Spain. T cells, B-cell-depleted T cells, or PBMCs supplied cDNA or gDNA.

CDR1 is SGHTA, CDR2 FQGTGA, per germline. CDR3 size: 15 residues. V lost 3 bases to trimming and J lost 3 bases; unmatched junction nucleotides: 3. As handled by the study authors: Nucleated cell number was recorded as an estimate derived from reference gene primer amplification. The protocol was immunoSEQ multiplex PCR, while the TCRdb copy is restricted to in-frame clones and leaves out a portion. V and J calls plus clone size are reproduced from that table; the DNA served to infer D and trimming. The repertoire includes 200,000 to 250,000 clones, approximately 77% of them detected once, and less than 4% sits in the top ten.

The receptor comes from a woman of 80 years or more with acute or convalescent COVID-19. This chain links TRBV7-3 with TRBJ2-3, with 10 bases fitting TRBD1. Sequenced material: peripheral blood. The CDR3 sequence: CASSLTGGGTDTQYF. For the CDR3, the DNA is TGTGCCAGCAGCTTGACAGGGGGCGGTACAGATACGCAGTATTTT. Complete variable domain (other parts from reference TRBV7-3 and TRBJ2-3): GAGVSQTPSNKVTEKGKYVELRCDPISGHTALYWYRQSLGQGPEFLIYFQGTGAADDSGLPNDRFFAVRPEGSVSTLKIQRTERGDSAVYLCASSLTGGGTDTQYFGPGTRLTVL.